The 20 T cell receptor beta chains given below trace back to one sample, sequenced in a study of T cell repertoires in cytomegalovirus infection. The antigens for these receptors are not known. TCRdb re-called the reads through MiXCR, storing one row per CDR3 protein. The table records a few hundred thousand distinct CDR3 sequences, 40% of them present only once. Sequencing was performed on cultured PBMCs, taken from culture after CMV antigen stimulation. Receptor source: a human donor in good health (CMV status not recorded). Some clones in this sample may be carry-over from other donors' samples.

This sequence joins TRBV12-3 or TRBV12-4 and TRBJ2-5; D not certain. With 5 bases removed from V and 5 bases from J, the gap between germline ends came to 15 bases. The CDR3 length is 14 residues. This chain's CDR3 is CASSHEVLRETQYF. The CDR3 DNA is TGTGCCAGCAGTCATGAAGTCCTGAGGGAGACCCAGTACTTC.

V usage is TRBV7-2 and J usage is TRBJ2-1; 8 positions match TRBD2. Losses at the gene ends were 7 bases for V and 2 bases for J; bases not matched to a gene: 7. Looked up from germline, CDR1 is SGHTA and CDR2 is FQGNSA. This CDR3 contains 15 residues. Written as DNA, the CDR3 is TGTGCCAGCATCAAAGGGACTAGTGCCTACAATGAGCAGTTCTTC. Its translation: CASIKGTSAYNEQFF. Full variable domain (outside the CDR3, taken from reference TRBV7-2 and TRBJ2-1): GAGVSQSPSNKVTEKGKDVELRCDPISGHTALYWYRQSLGQGLEFLIYFQGNSAPDKSGLPSDRFSAERTGGSVSTLTIQRTQQEDSAVYLCASIKGTSAYNEQFFGPGTRLTVL.

The chain combines TRBV7-3 with TRBJ2-7; 7 bases align to TRBD2. In germline, CDR1 is SGHTA, CDR2 FQGTGA. V gave up 5 bases and J gave up 2 bases; unmatched junction bases: 6. This CDR3 contains 14 residues. The CDR3 region is CASSPPSGAYEQYF. Written as DNA, the CDR3 is TGTGCCAGCAGCCCCCCCAGCGGGGCCTACGAGCAGTACTTC.

The rearrangement uses TRBV7-8 and TRBJ2-5; 10 positions match TRBD1. Germline CDR1 and CDR2: SGHVS and FQNEAQ. Unmatched junction bases numbered 9, after V lost 2 bases and J lost 3 bases. The CDR3 spans 17 residues. CDR3 amino acids: CASSLPGQGQAEETQYF. CDR3 coding DNA: TGTGCCAGCAGCTTACCGGGACAGGGGCAGGCTGAAGAGACCCAGTACTTC.

The chain couples TRBV7-4 to TRBJ2-1, with D uncertain. The germline V gene encodes CDR1 SGHVT and CDR2 SQSDAQ. V lost 0 bases and J lost 2, with 14 bases in between. This CDR3 has 17 amino acids. CDR3 in amino acids: CASSLAMGSWAYNEQFF. Written as DNA, the CDR3 is TGTGCCAGCAGCTTAGCGATGGGCAGTTGGGCCTACAATGAGCAGTTCTTC.

This clonotype was observed a few times. This sequence joins TRBV7-6 and TRBJ2-2; D not resolved. This CDR3 spans 17 amino acids. The ends were cut back, 1 base at V and 0 bases at J, with 12 bases in the middle. CDR1 is SGHVS, CDR2 FNYEAQ, per germline. The DNA of the CDR3 is TGTGCCAGCAGCTTAGATCTATCCAGGCCGAACACCGGGGAGCTGTTTTTT. It codes for CASSLDLSRPNTGELFF.

This clonotype was recorded a few times. This rearrangement joins TRBV6-2 or TRBV6-3 to TRBJ1-1, with no clear D. The CDR3 runs to 16 residues. Trimming took 2 bases from V and 0 from J, leaving 13 bases between them. Germline CDR1 is MNHEY and CDR2 is SVGEGT. CDR3 sequence (DNA): TGTGCCAGCAGTTACACCCCAGGAGGACTGAACACTGAAGCTTTCTTT. Its protein product is CASSYTPGGLNTEAFF.

This clonotype showed up just a few times. The chain links TRBV28 to TRBJ1-1; D unclear. CDR1 MDHEN and CDR2 SYDVKM come from the germline V gene. This CDR3 region has 12 residues. Trimming stripped 5 bases from V and 4 bases from J, with 8 bases between. CDR3: CASSQSTTEAFF. The CDR3 region has the DNA TGTGCCAGCAGTCAGAGTACCACTGAAGCTTTCTTT.

This clonotype has at least ten counts. The rearrangement joins TRBV7-6 to TRBJ2-5; possible D gene TRBD1, 5 bases. From germline, CDR1 is SGHVS and CDR2 FNYEAQ. CDR3 length equals 15 residues. V was pared by 4 bases and J by 0 bases, with 12 bases between. This CDR3 is CASSSRPGYQETQYF. CDR3 nucleotide sequence: TGTGCCAGCAGCTCGCGACCAGGGTACCAAGAGACCCAGTACTTC. Drawing the rest from reference TRBV7-6 and TRBJ2-5, the complete variable domain is GAGVSQSPRYKVTKRGQDVALRCDPISGHVSLYWYRQALGQGPEFLTYFNYEAQQDKSGLPNDRFSAERPEGSISTLTIQRTEQRDSAMYRCASSSRPGYQETQYFGPGTRLLVL.

This clonotype was detected ten times or more. The J gene is TRBJ2-1, the V gene TRBV7-2; no firm D call. The CDR3 totals 13 residues. V dropped 0 bases and J dropped 7 bases, with 7 bases sitting between them. The V gene's germline CDR1 is SGHTA and CDR2 FQGNSA. For the CDR3, the DNA is TGTGCCAGCAGCTTAGCGGGAATTAATGAGCAGTTCTTC. Protein: CASSLAGINEQFF.

The chain employs TRBV9 and TRBJ2-7, with a tentative D call TRBD2 (5 bases). V was clipped by 0 bases and J by 0 bases, with 10 bases between them. The CDR3 is 15 amino acids. Germline V gives CDR1 SGDLS, CDR2 YYNGEE. The chain's CDR3 is CASSVDEGSSYEQYF. The CDR3 DNA is TGTGCCAGCAGCGTAGATGAGGGATCCTCCTACGAGCAGTACTTC.

Ten or more counts support this clonotype. CDR3 bases: TGTGCCAGCAACCCGGGACTAGCGGCCGGCAATGAGCAGTTCTTC. This encodes CASNPGLAAGNEQFF. J is TRBJ2-1 and V is TRBV12-3 or TRBV12-4; 11 bases match TRBD2. The CDR3 contains 15 residues. Unmatched junction bases numbered 8, after V lost 7 bases and J lost 6 bases.

The chain recombines TRBV12-3 or TRBV12-4 with TRBJ1-5, with no clear D. The germline V and J ends were trimmed by 5 bases and 2 bases, with 13 bases remaining between them. The CDR3 spans 15 residues. CDR3 protein: CASSTGSLGNQPQHF. CDR3 in DNA: TGTGCCAGCAGTACGGGCAGTTTGGGCAATCAGCCCCAGCATTTT.

The J gene is TRBJ1-5, the V gene TRBV6-6; no firm D call. CDR1 MNHNY and CDR2 SVGAGI come from the germline V gene (reference sequence). This CDR3 region has 19 residues. V was shortened by 6 bases and J by 0 bases, with 24 bases between the two germline ends. CDR3 amino acids: CASSPVDLLPIDSNQPQHF. CDR3 coding DNA: TGTGCCAGCAGCCCCGTGGATCTCCTACCTATCGATAGCAATCAGCCCCAGCATTTT.

The chain uses TRBV7-6 and TRBJ2-1; 10 bases align to TRBD2. V trimming: 2 bases; J trimming: 8 bases; junction bases outside the gene matches: 3. The CDR3 spans 14 residues. Germline values: CDR1 SGHVS, CDR2 FNYEAQ. CDR3: CASSLSLAGDEQFF. Written as DNA, the CDR3 is TGTGCCAGCAGCTTAAGCCTAGCGGGGGATGAGCAGTTCTTC.

This chain uses TRBV6-2 or TRBV6-3 with TRBJ2-7, with D unresolved. Germline CDR1 is MNHEY and CDR2 is SVGEGT. This CDR3 has 11 residues. V was pared by 9 bases and J by 1 base, with 7 bases between. CDR3 sequence (DNA): TGTGCCAGATTAACGTCCTACGAGCAGTACTTC. This translates into CARLTSYEQYF.

This clonotype was seen a few times. The genes are TRBV29-1 and TRBJ2-2, with 11 positions matching TRBD2. J lost 7 bases, V lost 4 bases, and 2 bases had no gene match. The CDR3 has 13 amino acids. Germline assignment: CDR1 SQVTM and CDR2 ANQGSEA. CDR3: CSVGLAGHGELFF. CDR3 bases: TGCAGCGTTGGACTAGCGGGGCACGGGGAGCTGTTTTTT.

J is TRBJ2-1 and V is TRBV4-3, with a weak D call TRBD2 (5 bases). V gave up 3 bases and J gave up 8 bases, with 17 bases separating them. The CDR3 runs 15 residues. CDR1 is LGHNA and CDR2 is YSLEER in the germline V gene. CDR3 bases: TGCGCCAGCAGCCAGAGGGTGGAGGTGTTGGATGAGCAGTTCTTC. Translation: CASSQRVEVLDEQFF.

The chain employs TRBV7-8 and TRBJ2-2; D might be TRBD2 (5 bases). This CDR3 region has 18 residues. Germline V gene lookup returns CDR1 SGHVS and CDR2 FQNEAQ. Trimming removed 4 bases at V and 0 bases at J, with 18 bases between. CDR3 sequence (DNA): TGTGCCAGCAGCTGGAACTCCGGAGGCAATGCGAACACCGGGGAGCTGTTTTTT. This sequence encodes CASSWNSGGNANTGELFF. Complete variable domain (other parts from reference TRBV7-8 and TRBJ2-2): GAGVSQSPRYKVAKRGQDVALRCDPISGHVSLFWYQQALGQGPEFLTYFQNEAQLDKSGLPSDRFFAERPEGSVSTLKIQRTQQEDSAVYLCASSWNSGGNANTGELFFGEGSRLTVL.

The chain employs TRBV4-2 and TRBJ2-5; maybe TRBD2 (5 bases). CDR1 LGHNA and CDR2 YNFKEQ come from the germline V gene. V dropped 1 base and J dropped 2 bases, with 17 bases sitting between them. The CDR3 has 17 residues. The CDR3 region is CASSQGRTGRGQETQYF. CDR3 nucleotide sequence: TGTGCCAGCAGCCAAGGGCGTACGGGGAGAGGTCAAGAGACCCAGTACTTC.